A single sample is the source of the 17 T cell receptor beta chains below, sequenced in a study of PD-L1 blockade in urothelial cancer. Time point noted: pretreatment peripheral blood. Method: immunoSEQ multiplex PCR; TCRdb's copy keeps in-frame clones and lacks some. The table includes some 66,000 clones, approximately 86% detected once. The sample in question was PBMCs, obtained around atezolizumab (anti-PD-L1) treatment. Receptor source: a man aged 55 to 70 with urothelial cancer.

This rearrangement joins TRBV10-3 to TRBJ2-2, with 9 bases identical to TRBD2. After removal of 2 bases from V and 3 bases from J, the junction contained 7 bases not matched to a gene. Germline loops: CDR1 ENHRY, CDR2 SYGVKD. The CDR3 consists of 17 residues. CDR3 coding DNA: TGTGCCATCAGTGAGGTGCTAGCGGGGCCATACACCGGGGAGCTGTTTTTT. As protein: CAISEVLAGPYTGELFF.

This chain connects TRBV9 to TRBJ2-5; perhaps TRBD1 as D (5 bases). V lost 0 bases, J lost 2 bases, and 5 bases lay in between. The CDR3 has 13 residues. CDR1 and CDR2 (germline): SGDLS, YYNGEE. Here the CDR3 reads CASSVGTQETQYF. CDR3 DNA sequence: TGTGCCAGCAGCGTAGGGACACAAGAGACCCAGTACTTC.

The V call is TRBV27, the J call TRBJ2-1; possibly TRBD2 for D (5 bases). Trimming shortened V by 5 bases and J by 12 bases, and 26 bases separated the two germline ends. From germline, CDR1 is MNHEY and CDR2 SMNVEV (reference sequence). CDR3 length equals 16 residues. The chain's CDR3 is CASSTAGGAFTMTQFF. CDR3 DNA sequence: TGTGCCAGCAGTACCGCAGGAGGAGCTTTCACAATGACGCAGTTCTTC.

The V gene is TRBV5-1, the J gene TRBJ1-2; D not certain. The CDR3 sequence is 14 residues long. CDR1 is SGHRS and CDR2 is YFSETQ in the germline V gene. The V end lost 0 bases, the J end lost 3 bases, and 9 bases lay between the germline ends. Written as DNA, the CDR3 is TGCGCCAGCAGCTTGGAACCAGAGGACTATGGCTACACCTTC. Encoded protein: CASSLEPEDYGYTF.

This sequence joins TRBV7-2 and TRBJ1-2; maybe TRBD1 (6 bases). Germline V CDR1 and CDR2: SGHTA, FQGNSA. The CDR3 has 14 residues. V was cut by 0 bases and J by 6 bases, with 11 bases left in between. CDR3 DNA sequence: TGTGCCAGCAGCTTAGCGATTACAGGGCATGGCTACACCTTC. It yields the protein CASSLAITGHGYTF.

The CDR3 loop is CASSQDKGGFQPQHF. The CDR3 nucleotides read TGTGCCAGCAGCCAAGATAAAGGGGGTTTTCAGCCCCAGCATTTT. The V and J genes are TRBV4-2 and TRBJ1-5; TRBD1 is a possible D gene (6 bases). Germline CDR1 is LGHNA and CDR2 is YNFKEQ. The CDR3 contains 15 residues. Trimming pared 0 bases from V and 6 bases from J, leaving 12 bases between.

V is TRBV28 and J is TRBJ1-2; D remains ambiguous. The CDR3 runs 17 residues. Trimming removed 5 bases at V and 1 base at J, with 20 bases between. CDR1 is MDHEN and CDR2 is SYDVKM in the germline V gene. DNA for the CDR3: TGTGCCAGCAGTCCCGCCGGGCTGGAGGCCTTTAACTATGGCTACACCTTC. This encodes CASSPAGLEAFNYGYTF.

The CDR3 region is CASTTGDHSYNEQFF. As DNA, the CDR3 is TGTGCCAGCACGACAGGGGACCACTCCTACAATGAGCAGTTCTTC. This sequence joins TRBV6-1 and TRBJ2-1; 8 nucleotides agree with TRBD1. The length of the CDR3 is 15 residues. The V segment lost 7 bases and the J segment 0 bases; nucleotides outside the gene matches: 5. CDR1 and CDR2 from the germline V gene are MNHNS and SASEGT.

V is TRBV4-2 and J is TRBJ2-1; TRBD2 matches at 11 bases. Germline V lookup: CDR1 LGHNA, CDR2 YNFKEQ. The J segment lost 5 bases and the V segment lost 3 bases, leaving 6 bases of the junction unmatched. There are 16 residues in the CDR3. This CDR3 is CASSHLASGGHNEQFF. CDR3 nucleotides: TGTGCCAGCAGCCACCTGGCTAGCGGGGGGCACAATGAGCAGTTCTTC.

The rearrangement joins TRBV6-1 to TRBJ2-7, with D perhaps TRBD1 (6 bases). Per the germline V gene, CDR1 is MNHNS and CDR2 is SASEGT. V shed 1 base and J shed 5 bases, with 15 bases lying between them. The length of the CDR3 is 15 residues. The CDR3, as DNA: TGTGCCAGCAGTGAAGGGCAGGGGCCGTTCAACGAGCAGTACTTC. Translated, it gives CASSEGQGPFNEQYF.

This sequence joins TRBV7-2 and TRBJ1-2; no clear D gene. Germline V gives CDR1 SGHTA, CDR2 FQGNSA. The CDR3 totals 16 residues. The V gene lost 5 bases and the J gene lost 4 bases, with 20 bases spanning the gap. The CDR3: CASSQQLTSAPYGYTF. The CDR3 nucleotides are TGTGCCAGCAGCCAGCAACTGACAAGTGCGCCCTATGGCTACACCTTC.

CDR3 region: CASSEGQGNQPQHF. In nucleotides, the CDR3 is TGTGCCAGCAGTGAAGGACAGGGGAATCAGCCCCAGCATTTT. V and J are TRBV2 and TRBJ1-5; 8 bases align to TRBD1. The CDR3 length is 14 residues. Per the germline V gene, CDR1 is SNHLY and CDR2 is FYNNEI. The trim removed 1 base at V and 4 bases at J, leaving 0 bases unmatched.

CDR3 protein: CASSLGSRVETQYF. The CDR3 nucleotides read TGCGCCAGCAGCTTGGGGAGCAGGGTTGAGACCCAGTACTTC. This sequence joins TRBV5-1 and TRBJ2-5; a possible D gene is TRBD1 (5 bases). The CDR3 runs to 14 residues. The V gene lost 0 bases and the J gene lost 5 bases, with 11 bases spanning the gap. CDR1 SGHRS and CDR2 YFSETQ come from the germline V gene.

This clone was counted once. V and J are TRBV7-8 and TRBJ2-7, with a possible D match to TRBD1 (5 bases). In germline, CDR1 is SGHVS, CDR2 FQNEAQ. V was trimmed by 6 bases and J by 7 bases, leaving 7 bases between them. The CDR3 extends over 10 amino acids. The CDR3 sequence is CASRGREQYF. The CDR3 region has the DNA TGTGCCAGCAGGGGGCGGGAGCAGTACTTC.

V usage is TRBV19 and J usage is TRBJ2-3; 8 bases fit TRBD2. The CDR3 is made up of 17 amino acids. Germline V gene sequence: CDR1 LNHDA, CDR2 SQIVND (reference sequence). After removal of 4 bases from V and 3 bases from J, the junction contained 12 bases not matched to a gene. In nucleotides, the CDR3 is TGTGCCAGTAGTACCGGGCCCTTAGCGGGGATGACAGATACGCAGTATTTT. As protein: CASSTGPLAGMTDTQYF.

The J gene is TRBJ1-1, the V gene TRBV7-2; the match to TRBD1 covers 11 bases. CDR3 length: 15 amino acids. CDR1 SGHTA and CDR2 FQGNSA come from the germline V gene. Germline trimming cut 5 bases from V and 4 bases from J; bases unmatched to any gene: 6. This CDR3 is CASSTSGTGGTEAFF. CDR3 coding DNA: TGTGCCAGCAGCACATCCGGGACAGGGGGCACTGAAGCTTTCTTT. The variable domain in full, with the rest retrieved from reference TRBV7-2 and TRBJ1-1, is GAGVSQSPSNKVTEKGKDVELRCDPISGHTALYWYRQSLGQGLEFLIYFQGNSAPDKSGLPSDRFSAERTGGSVSTLTIQRTQQEDSAVYLCASSTSGTGGTEAFFGQGTRLTVV.

This chain connects TRBV6-5 to TRBJ1-3; no definite D call. Germline V CDR1 and CDR2: MNHEY, SVGAGI. V was trimmed by 4 bases and J by 2 bases, leaving 9 bases between them. The CDR3 sequence is 14 residues long. This CDR3 reads CASSFGQTGNTIYF. In DNA, the CDR3 is TGTGCCAGCAGTTTTGGGCAGACTGGAAACACCATATATTTT.